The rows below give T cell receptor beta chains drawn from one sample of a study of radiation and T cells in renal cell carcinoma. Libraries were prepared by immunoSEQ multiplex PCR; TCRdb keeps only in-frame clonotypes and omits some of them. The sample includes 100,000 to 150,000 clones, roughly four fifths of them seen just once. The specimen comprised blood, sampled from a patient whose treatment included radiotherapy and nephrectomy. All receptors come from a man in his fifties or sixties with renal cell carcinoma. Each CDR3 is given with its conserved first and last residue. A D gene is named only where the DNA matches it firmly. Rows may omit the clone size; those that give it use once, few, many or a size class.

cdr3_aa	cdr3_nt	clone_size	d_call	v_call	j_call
CASYLWGYSYNEQFF	TGTGCCAGCTACCTATGGGGGTACTCCTACAATGAGCAGTTCTTC	few	.	TRBV6-1	TRBJ2-1
CASSWTGADQPQHF	TGTGCCAGCAGTTGGACAGGGGCGGATCAGCCCCAGCATTTT	.	TRBD1	TRBV27	TRBJ1-5
CASSFPKSTGTGGSGYTF	TGTGCCAGCTCATTCCCCAAATCCACCGGGACAGGGGGCAGTGGCTACACCTTC	few	TRBD1	TRBV18	TRBJ1-2
CASSKLVGLTGVRRMNTEAFF	TGTGCCAGCAGCAAACTCGTAGGACTCACAGGGGTAAGGAGGATGAACACTGAAGCTTTCTTT	.	.	TRBV21-1	TRBJ1-1
CAAASGSISGANVLTF	TGTGCAGCGGCCAGCGGCTCAATCTCTGGGGCCAACGTCCTGACTTTC	.	.	TRBV7-9	TRBJ2-6
CASGPDSNTGELFF	TGTGCCAGTGGGCCGGACAGTAACACCGGGGAGCTGTTTTTT	.	.	TRBV19	TRBJ2-2
CASSTSGSIADTQYF	TGTGCCTCTTCGACTAGCGGGAGTATTGCAGATACGCAGTATTTT	few	TRBD2	TRBV30	TRBJ2-3
CASSWGSGSYEQYF	TGTGCCAGCAGCTGGGGTAGCGGGAGCTACGAGCAGTACTTC	.	TRBD2	TRBV28	TRBJ2-7
CAWSRPGTKDTQYF	TGTGCCTGGAGTCGCCCCGGGACTAAGGATACGCAGTATTTT	.	TRBD2	TRBV30	TRBJ2-3
CASSEQVANEQYF	TGCGCCAGCAGTGAGCAGGTAGCCAACGAGCAGTACTTC	.	.	TRBV10-1	TRBJ2-7
CASNPGLLYEQYF	TGTGCCAGCAATCCGGGACTTCTCTACGAGCAGTACTTC	.	.	TRBV6-1	TRBJ2-7
CSVLQGSGANVLTF	TGCAGCGTATTACAGGGGTCTGGGGCCAACGTCCTGACTTTC	once	TRBD1	TRBV29-1	TRBJ2-6
CASSATNRVDTDTQYF	TGTGCCAGCAGTGCGACAAACAGGGTTGACACAGATACGCAGTATTTT	.	.	TRBV2	TRBJ2-3
CASSSGGAGETQYF	TGTGCCAGCAGTAGCGGGGGGGCCGGGGAGACCCAGTACTTC	.	TRBD2	TRBV9	TRBJ2-5
CASTFLQGNLGTQYF	TGTGCCAGCACCTTCCTTCAGGGCAACCTGGGGACCCAGTACTTC	.	.	TRBV7-2	TRBJ2-5
CASSLWSTNEKLFF	TGTGCCAGCAGTTTGTGGTCAACTAATGAAAAACTGTTTTTT	once	.	TRBV27	TRBJ1-4
CASSIRQLRGETQYF	TGTGCCAGTAGTATCAGACAGTTACGAGGAGAGACCCAGTACTTC	.	.	TRBV19	TRBJ2-5
CASRRTPQETQYF	TGTGCCAGCAGGCGGACACCTCAAGAGACCCAGTACTTC	once	.	TRBV7-9	TRBJ2-5